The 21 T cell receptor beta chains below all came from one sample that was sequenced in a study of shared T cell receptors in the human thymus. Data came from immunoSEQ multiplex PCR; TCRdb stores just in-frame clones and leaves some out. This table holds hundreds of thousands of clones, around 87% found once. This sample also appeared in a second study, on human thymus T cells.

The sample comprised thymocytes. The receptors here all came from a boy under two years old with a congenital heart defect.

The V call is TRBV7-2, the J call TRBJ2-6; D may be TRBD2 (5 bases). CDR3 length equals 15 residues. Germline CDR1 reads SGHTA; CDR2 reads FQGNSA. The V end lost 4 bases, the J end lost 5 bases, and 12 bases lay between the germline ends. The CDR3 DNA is TGTGCCAGCAGCTCCCTCACGGGGAGGGCCAACGTCCTGACTTTC. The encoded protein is CASSSLTGRANVLTF.

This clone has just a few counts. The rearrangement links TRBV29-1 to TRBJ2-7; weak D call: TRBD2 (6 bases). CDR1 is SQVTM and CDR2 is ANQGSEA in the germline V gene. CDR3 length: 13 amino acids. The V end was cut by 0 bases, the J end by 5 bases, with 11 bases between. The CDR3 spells CSVEDEGGHEQYF. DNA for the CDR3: TGCAGCGTTGAAGATGAGGGAGGCCACGAGCAGTACTTC.

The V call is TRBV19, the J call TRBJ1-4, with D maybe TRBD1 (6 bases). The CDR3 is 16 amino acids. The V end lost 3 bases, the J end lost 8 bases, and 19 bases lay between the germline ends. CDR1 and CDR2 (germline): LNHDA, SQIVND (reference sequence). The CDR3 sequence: CASSMLVGTMGEKLFF. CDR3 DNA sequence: TGTGCCAGTAGTATGTTGGTGGGGACAATGGGAGAAAAACTGTTTTTT.

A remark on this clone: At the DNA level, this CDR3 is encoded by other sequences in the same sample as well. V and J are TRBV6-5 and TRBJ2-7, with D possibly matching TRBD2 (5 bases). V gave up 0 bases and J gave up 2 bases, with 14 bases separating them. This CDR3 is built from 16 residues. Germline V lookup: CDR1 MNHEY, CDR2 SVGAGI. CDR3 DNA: TGTGCCAGCAGTTACTCGAGGGCAGGAGGTCCCTACGAGCAGTACTTC. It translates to CASSYSRAGGPYEQYF.

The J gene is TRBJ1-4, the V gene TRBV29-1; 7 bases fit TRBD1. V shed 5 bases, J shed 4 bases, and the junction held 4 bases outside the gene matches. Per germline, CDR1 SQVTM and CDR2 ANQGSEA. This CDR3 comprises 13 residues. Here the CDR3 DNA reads TGCAGCGTTCCGACAGGGAGTAATGAAAAACTGTTTTTT. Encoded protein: CSVPTGSNEKLFF.

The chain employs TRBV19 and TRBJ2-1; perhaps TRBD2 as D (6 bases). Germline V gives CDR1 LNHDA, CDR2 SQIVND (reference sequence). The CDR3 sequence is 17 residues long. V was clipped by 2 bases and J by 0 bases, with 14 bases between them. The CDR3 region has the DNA TGTGCCAGTAGTATATCATCTAGCGTAAACTCCTACAATGAGCAGTTCTTC. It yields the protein CASSISSSVNSYNEQFF.

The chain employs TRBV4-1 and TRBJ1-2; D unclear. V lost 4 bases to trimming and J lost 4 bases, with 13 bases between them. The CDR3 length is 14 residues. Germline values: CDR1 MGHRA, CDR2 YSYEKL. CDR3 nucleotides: TGCGCCAGCAGCCCCCCCGGACTTATCTATGGCTACACCTTC. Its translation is CASSPPGLIYGYTF.

The DNA of the CDR3 is TGTGCCAACTTCAATACCGGACAGGCTGAGCAGTTCTTC. Residues: CANFNTGQAEQFF. The chain employs TRBV21-1 and TRBJ2-1; the D call of TRBD1 is as the table states it, not checked on the DNA. TRBV21-1 counts as a pseudogene. The length of the CDR3 is 13 residues.

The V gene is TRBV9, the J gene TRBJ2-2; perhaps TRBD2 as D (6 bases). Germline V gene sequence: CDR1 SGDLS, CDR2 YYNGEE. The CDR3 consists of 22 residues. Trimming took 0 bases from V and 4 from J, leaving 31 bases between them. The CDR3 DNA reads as TGTGCCAGCAGCGTAGAGCAACGACCCCCGACTAGTAAGGTCCCGTTCACCGGGGAGCTGTTTTTT. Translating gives CASSVEQRPPTSKVPFTGELFF.

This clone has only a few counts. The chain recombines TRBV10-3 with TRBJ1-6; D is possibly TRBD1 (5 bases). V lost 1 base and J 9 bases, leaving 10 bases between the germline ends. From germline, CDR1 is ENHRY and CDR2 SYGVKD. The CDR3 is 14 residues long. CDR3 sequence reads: CAISELGGGSPLHF. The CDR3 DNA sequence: TGTGCCATCAGTGAGTTGGGGGGAGGTTCACCCCTCCACTTT.

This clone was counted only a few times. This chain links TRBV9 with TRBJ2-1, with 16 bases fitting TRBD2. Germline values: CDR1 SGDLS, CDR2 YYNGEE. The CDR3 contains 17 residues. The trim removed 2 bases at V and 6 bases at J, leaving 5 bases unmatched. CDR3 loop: CASSVGTSGGAPNEQFF. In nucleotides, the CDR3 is TGTGCCAGCAGCGTGGGGACTAGCGGGGGGGCACCCAATGAGCAGTTCTTC.

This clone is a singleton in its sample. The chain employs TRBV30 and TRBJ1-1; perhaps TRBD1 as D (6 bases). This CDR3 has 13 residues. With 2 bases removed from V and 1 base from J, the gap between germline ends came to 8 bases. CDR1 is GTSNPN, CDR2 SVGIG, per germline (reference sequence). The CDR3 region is CAWSTRGNTEAFF. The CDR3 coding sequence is TGTGCCTGGAGTACCAGGGGGAACACTGAAGCTTTCTTT. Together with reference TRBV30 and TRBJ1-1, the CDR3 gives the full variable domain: SQTIHQWPATLVQPVGSPLSLECTVEGTSNPNLYWYRQAAGRGLQLLFYSVGIGQISSEVPQNLSASRPQDRQFILSSKKLLLSDSGFYLCAWSTRGNTEAFFGQGTRLTVV.

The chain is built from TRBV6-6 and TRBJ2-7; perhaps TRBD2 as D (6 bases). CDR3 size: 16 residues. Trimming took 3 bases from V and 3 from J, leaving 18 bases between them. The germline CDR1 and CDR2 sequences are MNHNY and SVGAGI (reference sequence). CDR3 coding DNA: TGTGCCAGCAGTTATCGCCGGGAGAGGTTGGACTACGAGCAGTACTTC. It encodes CASSYRRERLDYEQYF.

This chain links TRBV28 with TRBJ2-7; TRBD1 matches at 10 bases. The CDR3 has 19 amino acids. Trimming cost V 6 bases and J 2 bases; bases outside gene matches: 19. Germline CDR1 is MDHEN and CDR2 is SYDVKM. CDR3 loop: CASSPIRSLSGTGAYEQYF. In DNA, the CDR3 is TGTGCCAGCAGCCCCATTAGGAGCCTCTCCGGGACAGGGGCCTACGAGCAGTACTTC.

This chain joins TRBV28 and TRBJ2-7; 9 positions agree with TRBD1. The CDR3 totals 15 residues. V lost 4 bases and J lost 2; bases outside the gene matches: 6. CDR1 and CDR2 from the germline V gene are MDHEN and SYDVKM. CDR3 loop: CASSYGGQGAYEQYF. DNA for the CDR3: TGTGCCAGCAGTTATGGGGGACAGGGTGCCTACGAGCAGTACTTC.

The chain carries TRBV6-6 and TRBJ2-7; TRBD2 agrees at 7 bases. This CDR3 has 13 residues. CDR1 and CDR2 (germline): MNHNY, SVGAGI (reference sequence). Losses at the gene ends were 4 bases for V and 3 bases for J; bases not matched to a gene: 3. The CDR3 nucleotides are TGTGCCAGCAGTTCGAGCGGGATCTACGAGCAGTACTTC. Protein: CASSSSGIYEQYF.

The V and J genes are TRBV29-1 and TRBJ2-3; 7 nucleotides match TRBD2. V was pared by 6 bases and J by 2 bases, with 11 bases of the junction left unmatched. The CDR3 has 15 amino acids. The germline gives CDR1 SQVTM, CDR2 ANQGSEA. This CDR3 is CSVGIGRGNTDTQYF. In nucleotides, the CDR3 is TGCAGCGTCGGAATAGGGAGGGGAAACACAGATACGCAGTATTTT.

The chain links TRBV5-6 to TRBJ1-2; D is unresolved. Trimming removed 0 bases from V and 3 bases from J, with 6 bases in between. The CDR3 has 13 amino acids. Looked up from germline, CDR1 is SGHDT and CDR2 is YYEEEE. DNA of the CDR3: TGTGCCAGCAGCTTGGGCAGATACTATGGCTACACCTTC. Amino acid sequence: CASSLGRYYGYTF.

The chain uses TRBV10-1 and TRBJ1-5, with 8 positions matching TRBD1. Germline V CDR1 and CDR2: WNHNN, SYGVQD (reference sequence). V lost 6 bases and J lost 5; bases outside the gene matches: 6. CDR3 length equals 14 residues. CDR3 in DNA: TGCGCCAGCAGGGACAGGGTGGGGTATCAGCCCCAGCATTTT. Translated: CASRDRVGYQPQHF.

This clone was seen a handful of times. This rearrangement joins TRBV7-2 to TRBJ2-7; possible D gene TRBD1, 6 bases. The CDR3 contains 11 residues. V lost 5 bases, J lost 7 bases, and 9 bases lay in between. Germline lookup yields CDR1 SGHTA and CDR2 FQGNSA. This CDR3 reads CASSQQGEQYF. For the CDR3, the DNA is TGTGCCAGCAGCCAACAGGGAGAGCAGTACTTC.

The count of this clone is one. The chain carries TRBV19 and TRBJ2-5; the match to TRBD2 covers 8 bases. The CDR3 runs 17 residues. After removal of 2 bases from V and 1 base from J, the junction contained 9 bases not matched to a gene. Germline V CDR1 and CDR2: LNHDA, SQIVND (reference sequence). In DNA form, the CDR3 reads TGTGCCAGTAGTATAAGGTCGGGGGGGGACCCCCAAGAGACCCAGTACTTC. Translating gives CASSIRSGGDPQETQYF.